This T cell receptor beta chain was observed in a study of shared clonotypes between healthy human individuals. The wider study: There were three CD4 naive, three CD4 memory, two CD8 naive and one CD8 memory plates per donor.

Study-level results: Estimated clonotype richness was generally higher in naive than memory subsets.

The data were produced by immunoSEQ multiplex PCR, yet TCRdb's version contains in-frame clones alone and is incomplete. The table lists roughly 1,000,000 clones, approximately 80% of them singletons, with around 0.6% in the top ten. HIV-negative, healthy adults without recent acute infections or vaccinations were the donors. Germline CDR1 SGDLS, CDR2 YYNGEE. The CDR3 is made up of 15 amino acids. V lost 2 bases to trimming and J lost 4 bases, with 14 bases between them. About this clone: Its target is unknown.

The clonotype originates from a man aged 18 to 29 in good health. Some clones in this sample may be carry-over from other donors' samples. The specimen was memory CD4+ T cells from PBMCs. Regarding subset: CD45RA-negative fraction. This sequence joins TRBV9 and TRBJ2-3, with D perhaps matching TRBD1 (6 bases). The CDR3 sequence is CASSVSGARADTQYF. Written as DNA, the CDR3 is TGTGCCAGCAGCGTCTCAGGGGCTAGGGCAGATACGCAGTATTTT.